Below are 32 T cell receptor beta chains sequenced from a single sample in a study of T cells in localized non-small cell lung cancer. Sequencing used immunoSEQ multiplex PCR; TCRdb keeps in-frame clones, though not all of them. The sample has 20,000 to 30,000 clones; approximately 88% are singletons. The starting material was PBMCs, obtained before any cancer treatment. Receptors were obtained from a man aged 35 to 69 with stage II lung adenocarcinoma.

The chain has TRBV7-8 and TRBJ2-1; D could derive from TRBD1 or TRBD2 (6 bases each). From germline, CDR1 is SGHVS and CDR2 FQNEAQ. V was trimmed by 5 bases and J by 3 bases, leaving 20 bases between them. The CDR3 has 17 amino acids. Written as DNA, the CDR3 is TGTGCCAGCAGCCCCGAGGGGGGAACGGGGCTCTACAATGAGCAGTTCTTC. Translated: CASSPEGGTGLYNEQFF.

The chain recombines TRBV27 with TRBJ2-3; 8 bases are shared with TRBD1. The J segment lost 9 bases and the V segment lost 4 bases, leaving 24 bases of the junction unmatched. There are 19 residues in the CDR3. Germline CDR1 is MNHEY and CDR2 is SMNVEV (reference sequence). This chain's CDR3 is CASSSRVSRDRGIFGTQYF. CDR3 in DNA: TGTGCCAGCAGTTCTAGAGTATCCCGCGACAGGGGAATATTCGGGACGCAGTATTTT.

V is TRBV4-2 and J is TRBJ2-1, with a weak D call TRBD2 (5 bases). The CDR3 runs to 17 residues. The V gene lost 4 bases and the J gene lost 0 bases, with 16 bases spanning the gap. Per germline, CDR1 LGHNA and CDR2 YNFKEQ. CDR3: CASSPFSGAASYNEQFF. CDR3 bases: TGTGCCAGCAGCCCCTTTAGTGGAGCGGCCTCCTACAATGAGCAGTTCTTC.

The chain has TRBV7-6 and TRBJ2-7; 7 nucleotides agree with TRBD1. The germline gives CDR1 SGHVS, CDR2 FNYEAQ. This CDR3 has 15 residues. V gave up 1 base and J gave up 2 bases; unmatched junction bases: 5. CDR3 loop: CASSLGGTVPYEQYF. Written as DNA, the CDR3 is TGTGCCAGCAGCTTAGGGGGGACAGTCCCCTACGAGCAGTACTTC.

In nucleotides, the CDR3 is TGTGCCAGTAGTTCTCGGGTTAGCGGGAGTTCCAATGAGCAGTTCTTC. Its protein is CASSSRVSGSSNEQFF. This rearrangement joins TRBV19 to TRBJ2-1, with 9 bases lining up with TRBD2. Germline V gene data show CDR1 as LNHDA and CDR2 as SQIVND (reference sequence). CDR3 length: 16 amino acids. J lost 6 bases, V lost 5 bases, and 11 bases had no gene match.

The chain has TRBV5-1 and TRBJ2-1, with D possibly matching TRBD1 (6 bases). The CDR3 spans 15 residues. Trimming removed 2 bases at V and 7 bases at J, with 16 bases between. Germline CDR1 SGHRS, CDR2 YFSETQ. The CDR3 loop is CASSFFPGAVNEQFF. CDR3 sequence (DNA): TGCGCCAGCAGCTTTTTCCCAGGGGCGGTAAATGAGCAGTTCTTC.

The chain carries TRBV11-3 and TRBJ2-7, with a tentative D call TRBD2 (7 bases). The length of the CDR3 is 15 residues. Germline CDR1 is SGHNT and CDR2 is YENEEA. V lost 5 bases and J 7 bases, leaving 21 bases between the germline ends. CDR3 in amino acids: CASSPGDSQAGEQYF. The CDR3 DNA follows: TGTGCCAGCAGCCCAGGGGACTCCCAAGCGGGAGAGCAGTACTTC. The full variable domain, rest sourced from reference TRBV11-3 and TRBJ2-7, is EAGVVQSPRYKIIEKKQPVAFWCNPISGHNTLYWYLQNLGQGPELLIRYENEEAVDDSQLPKDRFSAERLKGVDSTLKIQPAELGDSAVYLCASSPGDSQAGEQYFGPGTRLTVT.

The chain employs TRBV5-6 and TRBJ1-2; D perhaps matches TRBD1 (6 bases). V dropped 1 base and J dropped 6 bases, with 10 bases sitting between them. Germline CDR1 SGHDT, CDR2 YYEEEE. The CDR3 sequence is 13 residues long. CDR3 region: CASSLRRGDGYTF. CDR3 DNA sequence: TGTGCCAGCAGCTTGCGAAGGGGGGATGGCTACACCTTC.

The CDR3 protein is CASSQDQWRGNTIYF. DNA of the CDR3: TGCGCCAGCAGCCAAGATCAGTGGAGGGGAAACACCATATATTTT. V gene TRBV4-1 combines with J gene TRBJ1-3; D is undetermined. The V and J ends lost 0 bases and 4 bases respectively, with 10 bases between them. The CDR3 sequence is 15 residues long. Germline lookup yields CDR1 MGHRA and CDR2 YSYEKL.

This chain uses TRBV7-9 with TRBJ1-4; no definite D call. The CDR3 extends over 15 amino acids. Germline V lookup: CDR1 SEHNR, CDR2 FQNEAQ (reference sequence). Trimming removed 3 bases at V and 4 bases at J, with 12 bases between. Here the CDR3 reads CASSFGTTYNEKLFF. DNA for the CDR3: TGTGCCAGCAGCTTCGGAACGACCTATAATGAAAAACTGTTTTTT.

The chain joins TRBV30 to TRBJ1-1; D ambiguous. Germline CDR1 and CDR2: GTSNPN and SVGIG (reference sequence). The CDR3 runs 13 residues. V was pared by 4 bases and J by 4 bases, with 13 bases between. CDR3 sequence: CAWNKDFSTEAFF. CDR3 DNA: TGTGCCTGGAATAAGGACTTTAGCACTGAAGCTTTCTTT.

In nucleotides, the CDR3 is TGTGCCAGCACCCTAGAGGCTAGCGGATACAATGAGCAGTTCTTC. Protein: CASTLEASGYNEQFF. The genes are TRBV11-2 and TRBJ2-1; 7 bases are a match to TRBD2. The V gene's germline CDR1 is SGHAT and CDR2 FQNNGV. The CDR3 consists of 15 residues. The V and J ends lost 7 bases and 4 bases, in that order; junction bases with no gene match: 10.

The genes are TRBV5-1 and TRBJ1-5; 9 bases agree with TRBD1. In germline, CDR1 is SGHRS, CDR2 YFSETQ. The CDR3 loop spans 14 amino acids. V was pared by 4 bases and J by 6 bases, with 5 bases of the junction left unmatched. The CDR3 region has the DNA TGCGCCAGCAGCGAGACAGGGGGTCTTCAGCCCCAGCATTTT. Encoded protein: CASSETGGLQPQHF.

This chain joins TRBV6-6 and TRBJ2-2; D could derive from TRBD1 or TRBD2 (6 bases each). V was shortened by 0 bases and J by 6 bases, with 14 bases between the two germline ends. This CDR3 is 16 amino acids long. Germline CDR1 MNHNY, CDR2 SVGAGI (reference sequence). Written as DNA, the CDR3 is TGTGCCAGCAGTTACTCGAGAGGGGGGACGGCCGGGGAGCTGTTTTTT. It codes for CASSYSRGGTAGELFF.

The rearrangement joins TRBV7-2 to TRBJ2-5; 13 nucleotides align to TRBD2. The CDR3 sequence is 15 residues long. Trimming cost V 5 bases and J 7 bases; bases outside gene matches: 7. Looked up from germline, CDR1 is SGHTA and CDR2 is FQGNSA. The CDR3 DNA reads TGTGCCAGCAGCCAAGGACTAGCGGGAGCGGGGACCCAGTACTTC. This encodes CASSQGLAGAGTQYF.

The chain joins TRBV5-1 to TRBJ1-1; D is unclear. V was shortened by 3 bases and J by 1 base, with 10 bases between the two germline ends. CDR1 is SGHRS and CDR2 is YFSETQ in the germline V gene. This CDR3 is 14 amino acids long. The CDR3 spells CASSSAPGNTEAFF. CDR3 DNA sequence: TGCGCCAGCAGCTCAGCCCCGGGGAACACTGAAGCTTTCTTT.

In its sample, this clone was seen once. The chain combines TRBV9 with TRBJ2-7; 9 nucleotides align to TRBD2. With V trimmed by 0 bases and J by 5 bases, 6 bases remained unmatched. This CDR3 contains 15 residues. CDR1 and CDR2 from the germline V gene are SGDLS and YYNGEE. CDR3 bases: TGTGCCAGCAGCGTAGGGCTAGCGGGATCCCACGAGCAGTACTTC. It yields the protein CASSVGLAGSHEQYF. The variable domain in full, with the rest retrieved from reference TRBV9 and TRBJ2-7, is DSGVTQTPKHLITATGQRVTLRCSPRSGDLSVYWYQQSLDQGLQFLIQYYNGEERAKGNILERFSAQQFPDLHSELNLSSLELGDSALYFCASSVGLAGSHEQYFGPGTRLTVT.

CDR3 sequence reads: CASSLVGDNEQFF. CDR3 nucleotides: TGTGCCAGCAGCTTAGTAGGGGACAATGAGCAGTTCTTC. The chain joins TRBV13 to TRBJ2-1, with a possible D match to TRBD1 (5 bases). The V and J ends lost 1 base and 5 bases respectively, with 6 bases between them. The germline CDR1 and CDR2 sequences are PRHDT and FYEKMQ (reference sequence). This CDR3 comprises 13 residues. The variable domain in full, completed from reference TRBV13 and TRBJ2-1, reads AAGVIQSPRHLIKEKRETATLKCYPIPRHDTVYWYQQGPGQDPQFLISFYEKMQSDKGSIPDRFSAQQFSDYHSELNMSSLELGDSALYFCASSLVGDNEQFFGPGTRLTVL.

CDR3: CASAWDRESYEQYF. The CDR3 nucleotides read TGTGCCAGCGCTTGGGACAGAGAATCCTACGAGCAGTACTTC. The chain carries TRBV27 and TRBJ2-7, with 7 nucleotides matching TRBD1. V dropped 8 bases and J dropped 1; count of bases not matched to a gene: 8. In germline, CDR1 is MNHEY, CDR2 SMNVEV (reference sequence). The CDR3 loop spans 14 amino acids.

The chain combines TRBV10-2 with TRBJ2-1; 8 bases map to TRBD2. V shed 4 bases and J 2 bases; nucleotides not matched to a gene: 7. The CDR3 is made up of 16 amino acids. Germline V gene lookup returns CDR1 WSHSY and CDR2 SAAADI. The CDR3 DNA reads as TGCGCCAGCAGTGGGGGGACTAGTCGAGCCTACAATGAGCAGTTCTTC. Translated, it gives CASSGGTSRAYNEQFF.

The V gene is TRBV7-2, the J gene TRBJ2-3; D unresolved. CDR1 is SGHTA and CDR2 is FQGNSA in the germline V gene. The CDR3 consists of 13 residues. V was cut by 4 bases and J by 3 bases, with 8 bases left in between. DNA of the CDR3: TGTGCCAGCAGCTATAGCACGACAGATACGCAGTATTTT. Encoded protein: CASSYSTTDTQYF. Combining the CDR3 with reference TRBV7-2 and TRBJ2-3 gives the whole variable domain GAGVSQSPSNKVTEKGKDVELRCDPISGHTALYWYRQSLGQGLEFLIYFQGNSAPDKSGLPSDRFSAERTGGSVSTLTIQRTQQEDSAVYLCASSYSTTDTQYFGPGTRLTVL.

This clone was seen just once. This sequence joins TRBV11-3 and TRBJ2-1; D is perhaps TRBD2 (6 bases). Germline lookup yields CDR1 SGHNT and CDR2 YENEEA. Between the trimmed V and J ends, which lost 3 bases and 5 bases, there was a span of 17 bases. This CDR3 has 16 residues. This CDR3 reads CASSFIGGRYDNEQFF. The CDR3 coding sequence is TGTGCCAGCAGCTTCATTGGGGGGAGATACGACAATGAGCAGTTCTTC.

The V gene is TRBV29-1, the J gene TRBJ2-5; 7 bases match TRBD1. J gave up 4 bases and V 7 bases, and 9 bases lay outside the gene matches. The germline gives CDR1 SQVTM, CDR2 ANQGSEA. This CDR3 has 13 amino acids. CDR3 DNA: TGCAGCGCTGAGACAGGGTTGACAGAGACCCAGTACTTC. Protein: CSAETGLTETQYF. The full variable domain, rest sourced from reference TRBV29-1 and TRBJ2-5, is SAVISQKPSRDICQRGTSLTIQCQVDSQVTMMFWYRQQPGQSLTLIATANQGSEATYESGFVIDKFPISRPNLTFSTLTVSNMSPEDSSIYLCSAETGLTETQYFGPGTRLLVL.

CDR3 sequence (DNA): TGCGCCAGCAGCTTGTCGGGTAGTCCCCACGAGCAGTACTTC. Protein: CASSLSGSPHEQYF. V usage is TRBV5-1 and J usage is TRBJ2-7, with D unresolved. The CDR3 consists of 14 residues. Germline loops: CDR1 SGHRS, CDR2 YFSETQ. V lost 1 base to trimming and J lost 5 bases, with 13 bases between them.

This sequence joins TRBV11-3 and TRBJ2-7; 11 bases are shared with TRBD1. The junction had 3 bases not matched to a gene; V was cut back by 0 bases and J by 5 bases. This CDR3 spans 15 amino acids. The V gene's germline CDR1 is SGHNT and CDR2 YENEEA. The CDR3 reads CASSLDRTGGHEQYF. For the CDR3, the DNA is TGTGCCAGCAGCTTAGATAGGACAGGGGGCCACGAGCAGTACTTC.

The rearrangement joins TRBV11-2 to TRBJ2-3; tentative D call: TRBD1 (5 bases). With 2 bases removed from V and 3 bases from J, the gap between germline ends came to 12 bases. Per germline, CDR1 SGHAT and CDR2 FQNNGV. The CDR3 runs to 15 residues. The CDR3 loop is CASSLMGLETDTQYF. DNA of the CDR3: TGTGCCAGCAGCTTAATGGGGCTAGAGACAGATACGCAGTATTTT.

In its sample, this clone was seen a few times. This chain links TRBV11-2 with TRBJ1-6; D uncertain. The CDR3 has 12 amino acids. V was cut by 3 bases and J by 9 bases, with 6 bases left in between. Germline V gene sequence: CDR1 SGHAT, CDR2 FQNNGV. Here the CDR3 reads CASSFPGSPLHF. DNA of the CDR3: TGTGCCAGCAGCTTCCCCGGTTCACCCCTCCACTTT.

This chain joins TRBV7-3 and TRBJ1-1; 8 bases are shared with TRBD1. Trimming at V came to 6 bases and at J to 1 base, leaving 4 bases not matched to a gene. Germline CDR1 reads SGHTA; CDR2 reads FQGTGA. The CDR3 is 14 residues long. The CDR3 DNA reads TGTGCCAGCAGGCCCGGGACAGGGAACACTGAAGCTTTCTTT. This codes for CASRPGTGNTEAFF.

The chain links TRBV30 to TRBJ2-1, with no clear D. V was shortened by 0 bases and J by 7 bases, with 13 bases between the two germline ends. Germline lookup yields CDR1 GTSNPN and CDR2 SVGIG (reference sequence). This CDR3 has 14 amino acids. CDR3 DNA sequence: TGTGCCTGGAGTGTCTCTCCTGCTCTGAATGAGCAGTTCTTC. It codes for CAWSVSPALNEQFF.

This chain joins TRBV13 and TRBJ2-7, with D perhaps TRBD1 or TRBD2 (5 bases each). Looked up from germline, CDR1 is PRHDT and CDR2 is FYEKMQ (reference sequence). V gave up 5 bases and J gave up 7 bases, with 18 bases separating them. This CDR3 is 14 amino acids long. DNA for the CDR3: TGTGCCAGCAGCCGTGGGGACCGGGCCGAGGAGCAGTACTTC. Protein product: CASSRGDRAEEQYF.

The J gene is TRBJ2-2, the V gene TRBV7-3; tentatively, D is TRBD2 (5 bases). V lost 8 bases, J lost 4 bases, and 11 bases lay in between. This CDR3 is built from 13 residues. CDR1 and CDR2 from the germline V gene are SGHTA and FQGTGA. The CDR3 loop reads CASGTGSTGELFF. CDR3 DNA sequence: TGTGCCAGCGGAACGGGATCCACCGGGGAGCTGTTTTTT.

This clone came up once. The gene calls are TRBV5-1 and TRBJ2-3; TRBD2 agrees at 9 bases. V lost 7 bases, J lost 5 bases, and 8 bases stayed unmatched. Germline V gene data show CDR1 as SGHRS and CDR2 as YFSETQ. The CDR3 length is 14 residues. CDR3 protein: CASSSGTDGDTQYF. The CDR3, as DNA: TGCGCCAGCTCTAGCGGGACGGACGGAGATACGCAGTATTTT.